Listed below are T cell receptor beta chains from one sample, sequenced in a study of a mutant IDH1 vaccine in newly diagnosed glioma. Sequenced by immunoSEQ multiplex PCR; TCRdb stores in-frame clones only, minus some. This sample has 45,000 or so clones; roughly 91% occur once, and the top ten carry 5% to 7%. The antigens these receptors bind are not known. The input for sequencing was PBMCs, taken from a glioma patient whose treatment included an IDH1 peptide vaccine. These receptors were taken from a woman in her forties with glioma. Each CDR3 is given with its conserved first and last residue. A D gene is named only where the DNA matches it firmly. Not all rows give a size; the values are once, few, many and, for expanded clones, a class.

V	J	D	size	DNA	CDR3
TRBV14	TRBJ2-7	TRBD2	NA	TGTGCCAGCAGCCAAGTGCTAGCGGGAGGTGCCGAGCAGTACTTC	CASSQVLAGGAEQYF
TRBV9	TRBJ2-7	TRBD1	NA	TGTGCCAGCAGCGTAGCCCCAACCGGGACAGGAGTCTACGAGCAGTACTTC	CASSVAPTGTGVYEQYF
TRBV7-8	TRBJ1-2	TRBD1	NA	TGTGCCAGCAGCTTAGCGGGGAGGGGGCGGGCCTATGGCTACACCTTC	CASSLAGRGRAYGYTF
TRBV6-5	TRBJ2-2	NA	NA	TGTGCCAGCAGTTACGGGGGGACAACCGGGGAGCTGTTTTTT	CASSYGGTTGELFF
TRBV5-1	TRBJ1-3	TRBD1	NA	TGCGCCAGCCAGACAGGGACCGTTGGAAACACCATATATTTT	CASQTGTVGNTIYF
TRBV9	TRBJ2-2	TRBD1	NA	TGTGCCAGCAGCGTCTTCGGTCGGGGGGGACAGGGGAGCACCGGGGAGCTGTTTTTT	CASSVFGRGGQGSTGELFF
TRBV7-2	TRBJ2-5	TRBD2	NA	TGTGCCAGCAGCTTAGGTAGCGGGGTCCAAGAGACCCAGTACTTC	CASSLGSGVQETQYF
TRBV25-1	TRBJ2-1	TRBD1	once	TGTGCCAGCAGTGGACAGGGTCCCCATGAGCAGTTCTTC	CASSGQGPHEQFF
TRBV11-2	TRBJ1-1	NA	NA	TGTGCCAGCAGCTTAGAACGGGCGTTTGAAGCTTTCTTT	CASSLERAFEAFF
TRBV30	TRBJ2-1	NA	NA	TGTGCCTGGACGGCATCTACTTTATACAATGAGCAGTTCTTC	CAWTASTLYNEQFF
TRBV4-2	TRBJ2-3	TRBD1	NA	TGTGCCAGCAGCCAAACACAGGGGGCCGGCACAGATACGCAGTATTTT	CASSQTQGAGTDTQYF
TRBV4-1	TRBJ1-5	NA	NA	TGCGCCAGCAGCGTTCGAACAGGGAGACCCCAGCATTTT	CASSVRTGRPQHF
TRBV2	TRBJ1-2	TRBD1	NA	TGTGCCAGCAACCCACAGGGGGACTATGGCTACACCTTC	CASNPQGDYGYTF
TRBV18	TRBJ1-5	TRBD1	NA	TGTGCCAGCTCACCGCAGGGGGAACTACAGCCCCAGCATTTT	CASSPQGELQPQHF
TRBV6-4	TRBJ2-1	TRBD2	NA	TGTGCCAGCAGTGACTCGGGCGGGGGGGCCAGTGAGCAGTTCTTC	CASSDSGGGASEQFF
TRBV19	TRBJ2-2	TRBD1	NA	TGTGCCAGTAGTATTCGGACAGGGGGTTTATCCGGGGAGCTGTTTTTT	CASSIRTGGLSGELFF
TRBV2	TRBJ2-2	NA	NA	TGTGCCAGCAGTGCGGCTACCTCGAGCACCGGGGAGCTGTTTTTT	CASSAATSSTGELFF
TRBV11-2	TRBJ2-7	TRBD1	NA	TGTGCCAGCAGGCAAGCCGGGACAGGACGCTACGAGCAGTACTTC	CASRQAGTGRYEQYF
TRBV19	TRBJ2-7	NA	NA	TGTGCCAGTAGACCAAGACAGGGCGGGGACTACGAGCAGTACTTC	CASRPRQGGDYEQYF
TRBV7-9	TRBJ2-1	NA	NA	TGTGCCAGCAGCTTATTAGCCCGGGGTGAGCAGTTCTTC	CASSLLARGEQFF
TRBV5-1	TRBJ2-1	NA	NA	TGCGCCAGCACCTACACGGGGTCCAGCTCCTACAATGAGCAGTTCTTC	CASTYTGSSSYNEQFF
TRBV27	TRBJ1-2	TRBD1	NA	TGTGCCAGCAGTACCCGTACCGGACAGGGCGGCTATGGCTACACCTTC	CASSTRTGQGGYGYTF
TRBV18	TRBJ1-1	NA	NA	TGTGCCAGCTCACCCCAGGGATCGGGCATGAACACTGAAGCTTTCTTT	CASSPQGSGMNTEAFF
TRBV15	TRBJ1-1	NA	NA	TGTGCCACCAGCAGAGATCGGGGCAAGTCCACTGAAGCTTTCTTT	CATSRDRGKSTEAFF
TRBV4-3	TRBJ1-6	NA	NA	TGCGCCAGCAGCCAAGAAGCAACACCCTCCCCGAGCTCCTATAATTCACCCCTCCACTTT	CASSQEATPSPSSYNSPLHF
TRBV7-9	TRBJ2-7	NA	NA	TGTGCCAGCAGCCCAACCGATGGATCCGACGAGCAGTACTTC	CASSPTDGSDEQYF
TRBV2	TRBJ2-7	TRBD2	NA	TGTGCCAGCAGTGTACTAGCGGCCGCCTACGAGCAGTACTTC	CASSVLAAAYEQYF
TRBV6-5	TRBJ1-4	NA	NA	TGTGCCAGCAGCCCCTCCGGGGTTAATGAAAAACTGTTTTTT	CASSPSGVNEKLFF
TRBV4-1	TRBJ2-3	TRBD2	few	TGCGCCAGCAGCCAAGATCGGGCTAGCGGGGGAAGATCAGATACGCAGTATTTT	CASSQDRASGGRSDTQYF
TRBV27	TRBJ1-3	NA	NA	TGTGCCAGCGGGCAGGGAGCTGGAAACACCATATATTTT	CASGQGAGNTIYF
TRBV10-1	TRBJ2-3	NA	NA	TGCGCCAGCAGTGAGACTAGTGTTGATACGCAGTATTTT	CASSETSVDTQYF
TRBV2	TRBJ2-7	NA	NA	TGTGCCAGCAAGGAAGAATCCTACGAGCAGTACTTC	CASKEESYEQYF
TRBV27	TRBJ1-1	NA	NA	TGTGCCAGCAGTTTAGAGTCGGGCAGGTACACTGAAGCTTTCTTT	CASSLESGRYTEAFF
TRBV7-2	TRBJ1-1	NA	few	TGTGCCAGCAGCCAAGGGGGCACTGAAGCTTTCTTT	CASSQGGTEAFF
TRBV5-4	TRBJ2-3	NA	NA	TGTGCCAGCAGCTTGGGTGGCGGTCCGGGTACGCAGTATTTT	CASSLGGGPGTQYF
TRBV30	TRBJ1-2	NA	NA	TGTGCCTGGAGAAGTGCGACCGAAGGCTACACCTTC	CAWRSATEGYTF
TRBV7-2	TRBJ2-1	NA	NA	TGTGCCAGCAGGCGGGGAGGTTACAATGAGCAGTTCTTC	CASRRGGYNEQFF
TRBV5-1	TRBJ2-2	NA	once	TGCGCCAGCCGCGCTGAGAACACCGGGGAGCTGTTTTTT	CASRAENTGELFF
TRBV7-9	TRBJ2-3	TRBD2	NA	TGTGCCAGCAGCTTAGCGCATGGCGGGAGGGAGGCAGATACGCAGTATTTT	CASSLAHGGREADTQYF